What follows describes a single T cell receptor (beta chain). No antigen is known for it. No base quality values were provided; no much bigger clone lies one nucleotide off. The data stem from a study of radiotherapy plus CTLA-4 blockade in lung cancer (dated by TCRdb to 2017 to 2018). Regarding the complete study: Among enrolled patients, approximately 18% had an objective response and about 30% reached disease control. The full study reports these points: The strongest predictors of response were reported to be early dynamic shifts in blood T cell clones along with a rise in serum interferon-beta following radiation. After treatment with radiotherapy and ipilimumab, TCR clones that originated in tumors expanded in peripheral blood.

Preparation of the library involved the immunoSEQ multiplex PCR assay. Entries here come from immuneACCESS through TCRdb and include only in-frame sequences with V and J called. Some clones fail to appear in such tables; in the studies checked, an unresolved V gene covers under half of the shortfall, and the cause of the remainder is unknown. This sample has about 62,000 clones in its table, and roughly 80% of those were observed once. The leading ten clones occupy about 4.4% of the sample. Including cysteine and phenylalanine, the CDR3 has 15 amino acids. Here the CDR3 DNA is all that survives: 45 bases in frame from base 1. Trimming removed 0 bases from V and 1 base from J, leaving 12 bases between the germline ends. The germline V gene (reference sequence) specifies GTSNPN as CDR1 and SVGIG as CDR2. The study evaluated CTLA-4 blockade (ipilimumab) given together with focal radiation therapy in patients who had chemo-refractory metastatic non-small-cell lung cancer.

The source was peripheral blood, collected from a patient treated with radiotherapy plus ipilimumab. This receptor was obtained from a human donor with non-small cell lung cancer who had a complete response to radiotherapy plus ipilimumab. The chain was built from TRBV30 and TRBJ1-1, with a weak D call of TRBD1 (6 bases match). The encoded CDR3 is CAWSVGSRGNTEAFF. The sequenced DNA: TGTGCCTGGAGTGTAGGGTCCAGGGGGAACACTGAAGCTTTCTTT.